This TCR beta chain originates from a study of cytomegalovirus exposure and HLA in healthy donors. Study background: The 120 or so validation repertoires used a platform that matched the one used for the roughly 700 first-cohort repertoires, as a later analysis reported.

Some clones are missing from TCRdb's copy, which holds only in-frame ones; the method was immunoSEQ multiplex PCR. The sample contains tens of thousands of clones, over 95% of which appear only once. This clone has a single count. Its antigen is as yet unknown. Study findings and constraints: Overall, roughly 150 TCR beta chains were annotated as cytomegalovirus-associated. While the bulk of TCR sequences proved rare, some public TCRs turned up in many donors.

V dropped 3 bases and J dropped 4; count of bases not matched to a gene: 3. Looked up from germline, CDR1 is LNHNV and CDR2 is YYDKDF (reference sequence). The CDR3 spans 14 residues. This receptor was obtained from a man between 18 and 29 years old in good health and CMV-seronegative. The chain carries TRBV15 and TRBJ1-1; 9 bases are shared with TRBD1. The material sequenced was PBMCs. CDR3 sequence reads: CATSSMTGGTEAFF. CDR3 coding DNA: TGTGCCACCAGCAGTATGACAGGGGGCACTGAAGCTTTCTTT.